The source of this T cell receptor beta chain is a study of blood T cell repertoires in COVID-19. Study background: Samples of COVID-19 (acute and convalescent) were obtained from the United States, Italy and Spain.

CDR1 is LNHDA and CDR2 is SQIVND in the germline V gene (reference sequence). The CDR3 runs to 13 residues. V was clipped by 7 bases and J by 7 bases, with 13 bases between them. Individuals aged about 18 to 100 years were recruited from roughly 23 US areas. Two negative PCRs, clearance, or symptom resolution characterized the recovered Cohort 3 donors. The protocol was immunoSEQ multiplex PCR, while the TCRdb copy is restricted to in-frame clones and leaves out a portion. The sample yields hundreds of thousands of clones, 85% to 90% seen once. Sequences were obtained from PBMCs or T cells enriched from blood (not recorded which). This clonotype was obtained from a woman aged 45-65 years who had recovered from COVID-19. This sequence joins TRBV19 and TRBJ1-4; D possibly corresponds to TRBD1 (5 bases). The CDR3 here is CASKEGRSEKLFF. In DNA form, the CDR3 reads TGTGCCAGTAAGGAGGGGCGGAGTGAAAAACTGTTTTTT.